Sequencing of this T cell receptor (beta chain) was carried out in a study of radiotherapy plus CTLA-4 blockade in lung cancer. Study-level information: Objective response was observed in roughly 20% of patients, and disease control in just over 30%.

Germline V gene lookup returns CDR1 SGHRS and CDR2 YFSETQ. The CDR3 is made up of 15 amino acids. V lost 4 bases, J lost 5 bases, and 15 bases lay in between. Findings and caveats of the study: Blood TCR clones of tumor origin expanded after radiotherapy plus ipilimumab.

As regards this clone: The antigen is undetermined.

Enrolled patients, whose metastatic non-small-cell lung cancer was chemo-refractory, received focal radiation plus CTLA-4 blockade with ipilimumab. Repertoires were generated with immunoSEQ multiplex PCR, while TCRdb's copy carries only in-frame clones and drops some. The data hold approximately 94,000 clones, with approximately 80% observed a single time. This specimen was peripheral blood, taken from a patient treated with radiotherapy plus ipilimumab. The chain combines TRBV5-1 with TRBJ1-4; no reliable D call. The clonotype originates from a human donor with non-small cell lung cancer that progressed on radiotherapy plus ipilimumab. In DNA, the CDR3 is TGCGCCAGCAGCCCGGACGGGAAAAGGAATGAAAAACTGTTTTTT. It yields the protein CASSPDGKRNEKLFF.